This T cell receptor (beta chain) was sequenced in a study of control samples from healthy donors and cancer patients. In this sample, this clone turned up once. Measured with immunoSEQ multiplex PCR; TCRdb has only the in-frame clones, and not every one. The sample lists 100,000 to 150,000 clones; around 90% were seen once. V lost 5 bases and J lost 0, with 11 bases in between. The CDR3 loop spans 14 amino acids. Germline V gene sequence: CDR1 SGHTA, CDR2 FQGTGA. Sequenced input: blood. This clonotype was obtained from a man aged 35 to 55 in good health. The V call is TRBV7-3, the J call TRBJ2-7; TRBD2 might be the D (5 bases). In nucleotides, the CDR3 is TGTGCCAGCAGCCCGGGATTTAGCTCCTACGAGCAGTACTTC. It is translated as CASSPGFSSYEQYF.